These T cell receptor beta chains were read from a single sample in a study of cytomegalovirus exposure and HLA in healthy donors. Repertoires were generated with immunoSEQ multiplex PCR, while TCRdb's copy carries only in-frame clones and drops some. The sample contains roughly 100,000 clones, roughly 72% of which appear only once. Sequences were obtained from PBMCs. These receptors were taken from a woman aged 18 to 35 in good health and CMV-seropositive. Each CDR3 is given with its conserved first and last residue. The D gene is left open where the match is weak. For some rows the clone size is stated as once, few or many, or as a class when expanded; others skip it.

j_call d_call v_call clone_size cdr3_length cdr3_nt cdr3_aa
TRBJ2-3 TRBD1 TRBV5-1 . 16 TGCGCCAGCAGCTTGGTTCCGGACAGGGGTGCAGATACGCAGTATTTT CASSLVPDRGADTQYF
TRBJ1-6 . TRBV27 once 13 TGTGCCAGCAGAACCCGGGAGAATTCACCCCTCCACTTT CASRTRENSPLHF
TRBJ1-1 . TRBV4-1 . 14 TGCGCCAGCAGCCACCAAGGGAGGGGCACTGAAGCTTTCTTT CASSHQGRGTEAFF
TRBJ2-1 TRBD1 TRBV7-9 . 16 TGTGCCAGCAGCTCCTCCGGGACAGGGTTCAATAATGAGCAGTTCTTC CASSSSGTGFNNEQFF
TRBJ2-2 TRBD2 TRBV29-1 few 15 TGCAGCGTCGGCGGACTAGCGGGCCACACCGGGGAGCTGTTTTTT CSVGGLAGHTGELFF
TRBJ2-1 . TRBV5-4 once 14 TGTGCCAGCAGCTTATCCAGGTCCTACAATGAGCAGTTCTTC CASSLSRSYNEQFF
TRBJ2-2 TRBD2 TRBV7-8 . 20 TGTGCCAGCAGCTACCTGGGGAGCGGGAGGGCCGACCGGTCCACCGGGGAGCTGTTTTTT CASSYLGSGRADRSTGELFF
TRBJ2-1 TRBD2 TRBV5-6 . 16 TGTGCCAGCAGCTTGGTTCGCGGGAGTTTAGTCGATGAGCAGTTCTTC CASSLVRGSLVDEQFF
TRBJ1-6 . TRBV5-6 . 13 TGTGCCAGCAGCTTGGGCACAGCTTCACCCCTCCACTTT CASSLGTASPLHF
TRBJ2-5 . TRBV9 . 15 TGTGCCAGCAGCCCAGATGGAGGCCTCCCTTCGACCCAGTACTTC CASSPDGGLPSTQYF
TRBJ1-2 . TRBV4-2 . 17 TGTGCCAGCAGCCAAGACCCCACCGTACAGGGCGCCTATGGCTACACCTTC CASSQDPTVQGAYGYTF
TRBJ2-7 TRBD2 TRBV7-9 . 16 TGTGCCAGCAGCCCAGCTAGCGGGCTGGGGTTCTACGAGCAGTACTTC CASSPASGLGFYEQYF
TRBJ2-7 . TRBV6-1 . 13 TGTGCCAGCAGTGAAGGCGCCCGGGGAGTGCAGTACTTC CASSEGARGVQYF
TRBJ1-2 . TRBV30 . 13 TGTGCCTGGAGTGTCGGGGAGAACTATGGCTACACCTTC CAWSVGENYGYTF
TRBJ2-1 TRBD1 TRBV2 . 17 TGTGCCAGCAGTGAGGTAGGGGGCGACTCGGGTAGGGGTGAGCAGTTCTTC CASSEVGGDSGRGEQFF
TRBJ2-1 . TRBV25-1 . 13 TGTGCCAGCAGTCGAAGGGGATACAATGAGCAGTTCTTC CASSRRGYNEQFF
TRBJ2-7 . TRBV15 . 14 TGTGCCACCAGCACCGGACACCAGTTCTACGAGCAGTACTTC CATSTGHQFYEQYF
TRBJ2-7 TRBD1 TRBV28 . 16 TGTGCCAGCAGTTCCCGACAGGGCTACTACTACTACGAGCAGTACTTC CASSSRQGYYYYEQYF
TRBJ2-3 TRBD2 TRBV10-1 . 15 TGCGCCAGCAGTGAGCCTAGCGGGGGCACAGATACGCAGTATTTT CASSEPSGGTDTQYF
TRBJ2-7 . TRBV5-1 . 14 TGCGCCAGCAGCTCCTGGGGCGACCTCTACGAGCAGTACTTC CASSSWGDLYEQYF
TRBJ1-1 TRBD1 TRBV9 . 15 TGTGCCAGCAGCGTGGCAGGGGGCGGTATGGGTGAAGCTTTCTTT CASSVAGGGMGEAFF
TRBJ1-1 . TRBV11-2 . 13 TGTGCCAGCAGCTTCTGGGAGGGGACTGAAGCTTTCTTT CASSFWEGTEAFF
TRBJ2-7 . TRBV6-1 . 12 TGTGCCAGCAGTGAAGGGAGTTCCGAGCAGTACTTC CASSEGSSEQYF
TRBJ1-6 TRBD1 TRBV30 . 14 TGTGCCTGGTATACCGGGACAGGGAATTCACCCCTCCACTTT CAWYTGTGNSPLHF
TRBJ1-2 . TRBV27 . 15 TGTGCCAGCAGTTTATACCAACAGGGCGGCTATGGCTACACCTTC CASSLYQQGGYGYTF
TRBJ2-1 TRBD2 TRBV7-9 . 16 TGTGCCAGCAGCTTAAGGACTAGCGGGAGTTGGAATGAGCAGTTCTTC CASSLRTSGSWNEQFF
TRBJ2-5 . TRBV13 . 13 TGTGCCAGCAGCTTAGGCGGGATCGAGACCCAGTACTTC CASSLGGIETQYF
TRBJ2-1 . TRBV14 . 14 TGTGCCAGCAGCGTAACTATCCCGGGCAATGAGCAGTTCTTC CASSVTIPGNEQFF
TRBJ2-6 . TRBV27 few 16 TGTGCCAGCAGCCAGGGGGGATCCTCTGGGGCCAACGTCCTGACTTTC CASSQGGSSGANVLTF
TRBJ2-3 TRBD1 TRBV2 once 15 TGTGCCAGCAGTGCCGACAGGGGCAGCACAGATACGCAGTATTTT CASSADRGSTDTQYF
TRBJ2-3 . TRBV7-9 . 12 TGTGCCAGCAGCTCCCTCACAGATACGCAGTATTTT CASSSLTDTQYF
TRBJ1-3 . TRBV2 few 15 TGTGCCAGCATGGAGACCCGACTCTCTGGAAACACCATATATTTT CASMETRLSGNTIYF
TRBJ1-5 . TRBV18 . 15 TGTGCCAGCTCACCTACAGGGAGTGGCAATCAGCCCCAGCATTTT CASSPTGSGNQPQHF
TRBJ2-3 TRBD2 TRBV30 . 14 TGTGCCTGGACTCTAGCGGGGGGCACAGATACGCAGTATTTT CAWTLAGGTDTQYF
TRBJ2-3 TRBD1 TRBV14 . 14 TGTGCCAGCGGGGGACAGGGGAATATAAATACGCAGTATTTT CASGGQGNINTQYF